These T cell receptor beta chains were read from a single sample in a study of T cell repertoires in cytomegalovirus infection. The antigens of these receptors remain unknown. TCRdb passed the reads through MiXCR, listing each CDR3 protein once. The sample consists of roughly 990,000 distinct CDR3 sequences, roughly 30% of them appearing once. Source: cultured CD8+ T cells from PBMCs, taken from culture after CMV antigen stimulation. The receptors shown here come from a human donor in good health (CMV status not recorded). Some clones in this sample may be carry-over from other donors' samples. The CDR3 runs from the conserved cysteine through the conserved F or W. D genes are given only for firm matches. Some rows have no size entry. The others give once, few or many, or a class for an expanded clone.

V	size	J	D	CDR3	DNA
TRBV24-1	few	TRBJ1-6	.	CATSVDRSSYNSPLHF	TGTGCCACCAGTGTCGACAGGAGCTCCTATAATTCACCCCTCCACTTT
TRBV12-3/TRBV12-4	.	TRBJ2-5	.	CASTGALWETQYF	TGTGCCAGCACTGGGGCCCTCTGGGAGACCCAGTACTTC
TRBV6-6	.	TRBJ1-1	TRBD1	CASTFQGGGEAFF	TGTGCCAGCACCTTTCAGGGGGGAGGTGAAGCTTTCTTT
TRBV27	.	TRBJ2-5	TRBD2	CAGGLNQETQYF	TGTGCCGGGGGACTAAACCAAGAGACCCAGTACTTC
TRBV12-3/TRBV12-4	.	TRBJ1-5	.	CASSRQEPFAQHF	TGTGCCAGCAGTCGACAGGAACCCTTCGCCCAGCATTTT
TRBV7-3	once	TRBJ2-1	.	CVSARGLSSYNEQFF	TGTGTCAGCGCCAGGGGCCTTAGCTCCTACAATGAGCAGTTCTTC
TRBV5-5	few	TRBJ2-3	.	CASSLASTDTDTQYF	TGTGCCAGCAGCTTGGCAAGTACAGACACAGATACGCAGTATTTT
TRBV19	.	TRBJ1-1	.	CATQGGENTEAFF	TGTGCCACCCAGGGTGGGGAGAACACTGAAGCTTTCTTT
TRBV7-7	.	TRBJ2-5	TRBD2	CASSPLAGVETQYF	TGTGCTAGCAGCCCTTTAGCGGGGGTGGAGACCCAGTACTTC
TRBV19	.	TRBJ1-5	TRBD1	CASSILDRGDQPQHF	TGTGCCAGTAGTATTTTGGACAGGGGGGATCAGCCCCAGCATTTT
TRBV18	.	TRBJ2-1	.	CASSRGRAGSYNEQFF	TGTGCCAGCTCCAGAGGCAGGGCAGGCTCCTACAATGAGCAGTTCTTC
TRBV3-1	.	TRBJ2-7	TRBD2	CASSPLGRGGLYF	TGTGCCAGCAGCCCCTTGGGGCGGGGGGGCCTTTACTTC
TRBV10-3	.	TRBJ2-7	.	CAISDSVVGPEQYF	TGTGCCATCAGTGACTCCGTCGTGGGCCCCGAGCAGTACTTC
TRBV6-6	.	TRBJ2-5	TRBD1	CASSSGGQGGETQYF	TGTGCCAGCAGTTCGGGGGGACAGGGCGGAGAGACCCAGTACTTC
TRBV5-1	.	TRBJ1-1	.	CASSLAPEGVPEAFF	TGCGCCAGCAGCTTGGCCCCGGAGGGGGTTCCTGAAGCTTTCTTT
TRBV6-1	.	TRBJ2-5	TRBD1	CASSRTGQGETQYF	TGTGCCAGCAGCCGGACAGGCCAAGGGGAGACCCAGTACTTC
TRBV4-2	many	TRBJ2-5	TRBD1	CASSQEQTGRQETQYF	TGTGCCAGCAGCCAAGAGCAGACAGGGAGACAAGAGACCCAGTACTTC
TRBV10-3	.	TRBJ2-7	TRBD1	CAISAPGPGQNSYEQYF	TGTGCCATCAGTGCCCCCGGCCCGGGACAGAACTCCTACGAGCAGTACTTC
TRBV27	.	TRBJ2-5	.	CASGQGWGETQYF	TGTGCCAGCGGTCAGGGCTGGGGAGAGACCCAGTACTTC
TRBV12-3/TRBV12-4	few	TRBJ1-2	.	CASATVATTNYGYTF	TGTGCCAGCGCCACCGTCGCAACTACTAACTATGGCTACACCTTC
TRBV2	few	TRBJ1-4	.	CASSQRTVSFSNEKLFF	TGTGCCAGCAGCCAACGGACGGTCTCTTTTAGTAATGAAAAACTGTTTTTT
TRBV3-1	.	TRBJ1-2	TRBD1	CASSQILGGEWYGYTF	TGTGCCAGCAGCCAAATTCTAGGGGGCGAATGGTATGGCTACACCTTC
TRBV20-1	.	TRBJ2-1	TRBD2	CSARGGLAGFGDEQFF	TGCAGTGCTAGAGGGGGACTAGCGGGATTCGGCGATGAGCAGTTCTTC
TRBV7-6	.	TRBJ1-4	TRBD1	CVSSPPGQGGEKLFF	TGTGTCAGCAGCCCACCGGGACAGGGTGGTGAAAAACTGTTTTTT
TRBV11-2	.	TRBJ1-2	TRBD1	CASSNGGQGAFYGYTF	TGTGCCAGCAGCAACGGGGGACAGGGGGCATTCTATGGCTACACCTTC
TRBV27	few	TRBJ2-7	.	CASSSTGATYYEQYF	TGTGCCAGCAGTTCGACAGGAGCCACTTACTACGAGCAGTACTTC
TRBV4-2	.	TRBJ2-1	.	CASSQVQGHEQFF	TGTGCCAGCAGCCAAGTTCAGGGGCATGAGCAGTTCTTC
TRBV10-3	.	TRBJ1-6	.	CAIRGSEDPPYSPLHF	TGTGCCATCAGGGGCTCCGAAGACCCTCCTTATTCACCCCTCCACTTT
TRBV7-9	.	TRBJ1-1	.	CASSYDMNTEAFF	TGTGCCAGCAGCTATGACATGAACACTGAAGCTTTCTTT
TRBV25-1	.	TRBJ1-2	.	CASSEWGDVNYGYTF	TGTGCCAGCAGTGAATGGGGGGATGTTAACTATGGCTACACCTTC
TRBV6-5	.	TRBJ2-2	TRBD1	CASRTWTGGTGELFF	TGTGCCAGCAGGACGTGGACAGGGGGAACCGGGGAGCTGTTTTTT
TRBV7-6	many	TRBJ2-3	.	CASSLGGRSYSPADTQYF	TGTGCCAGCAGCTTAGGAGGACGGTCTTACAGCCCAGCAGATACGCAGTATTTT
TRBV7-2	many	TRBJ2-7	.	CASSPVGLSSYEQYF	TGTGCCAGCAGCCCGGTAGGCCTGAGCTCCTACGAGCAGTACTTC
TRBV11-2	.	TRBJ2-3	.	CASSLAWGGGWHTDTQYF	TGTGCCAGCAGCTTAGCATGGGGAGGGGGGTGGCACACAGATACGCAGTATTTT
TRBV20-1	.	TRBJ1-6	.	CSARRAGDSPLHF	TGCAGTGCTAGAAGGGCAGGGGACTCACCCCTCCACTTT
TRBV7-6	.	TRBJ1-4	.	CVSSPLTVFRFNEKLFF	TGTGTCAGCAGCCCCCTCACTGTCTTTAGGTTTAATGAAAAACTGTTTTTT
TRBV19	few	TRBJ2-7	TRBD1	CASSQGAGYEQYF	TGTGCCAGTAGCCAGGGGGCAGGCTACGAGCAGTACTTC
TRBV28	few	TRBJ1-1	TRBD1	CASSTRTGVRDTEAFF	TGTGCCAGCAGTACCAGGACAGGGGTCCGGGACACTGAAGCTTTCTTT
TRBV27	few	TRBJ1-2	.	CASSLSGGLYGYTF	TGTGCCAGCAGTTTATCTGGCGGCCTCTATGGCTACACCTTC
TRBV7-3	.	TRBJ2-3	.	CASSYGVGAADTQYF	TGTGCCAGCAGCTATGGGGTGGGGGCAGCCGATACGCAGTATTTT
TRBV7-2	many	TRBJ2-3	TRBD2	CASSLGLAPYTDTQYF	TGTGCCAGCAGCTTAGGACTAGCTCCGTACACAGATACGCAGTATTTT
TRBV24-1	.	TRBJ2-3	.	CATSDLSAGDTQYF	TGTGCCACCAGTGATTTGAGTGCTGGAGATACGCAGTATTTT
TRBV5-1	.	TRBJ2-7	.	CASSFGPHEQYF	TGCGCCAGCAGCTTTGGCCCCCACGAGCAGTACTTC
TRBV7-9	.	TRBJ1-2	TRBD1	CASSSAVRGNYGYTF	TGTGCCAGCAGCAGCGCGGTCAGGGGGAACTATGGCTACACCTTC
TRBV7-6	.	TRBJ1-2	TRBD1	CASSSGQGNPLGYTF	TGTGCCAGCAGCTCGGGACAGGGCAACCCCTTGGGCTACACCTTC
TRBV12-3/TRBV12-4	few	TRBJ2-1	TRBD2	CASRERGGFDEQFF	TGTGCCAGCAGGGAGCGGGGGGGCTTCGATGAGCAGTTCTTC
TRBV20-1	.	TRBJ2-7	TRBD2	CSAPREEAGGYEQYF	TGCAGTGCTCCCCGGGAGGAAGCGGGGGGGTACGAGCAGTACTTC
TRBV7-2	many	TRBJ2-1	TRBD2	CASSLSLAGMYEQFF	TGTGCCAGCAGCTTAAGCCTAGCGGGGATGTATGAGCAGTTCTTC
TRBV7-2	many	TRBJ1-5	.	CASSHIWADYQPQHF	TGTGCCAGCAGCCACATTTGGGCAGATTATCAGCCCCAGCATTTT
TRBV28	few	TRBJ2-7	TRBD1	CASSPGTGLSYEQYF	TGTGCCAGCAGCCCCGGGACAGGGCTCTCCTACGAGCAGTACTTC
TRBV19	.	TRBJ2-3	TRBD1	CASTLGTAITDTQYF	TGTGCCAGTACCCTCGGGACAGCCATCACAGATACGCAGTATTTT
TRBV7-6	.	TRBJ2-3	.	CASSSSRMTDTQYF	TGTGCCAGCAGCTCCAGTAGAATGACGGATACGCAGTATTTT
TRBV7-9	many	TRBJ2-7	.	CASSSPSDTGSYEQYF	TGTGCCAGCAGCAGCCCTTCGGACACGGGATCCTACGAGCAGTACTTC
TRBV5-4	.	TRBJ2-1	TRBD1	CASSLWQGALDEQFF	TGTGCCAGCAGCTTGTGGCAGGGGGCCTTGGATGAGCAGTTCTTC